Included here is one TCR beta chain sequence, with context. Other nucleotide sequences in the sample specify the same CDR3. This entry is derived from a study of CD8+ T cells in alopecia areata. Trimming took off 5 bases at V and 8 bases at J, with 23 bases between the two ends. Looked up from germline, CDR1 is SGHTA and CDR2 is FQGNSA. The CDR3 has 16 amino acids. Specified treatment: oral pan-JAK inhibitor, 5-10 mg twice daily. Investigators isolated RNA and reverse transcribed it into cDNA to act as the sequencing template. The assay was immunoSEQ multiplex PCR, and TCRdb's table has in-frame clones only and misses some. Counted here are some 240,000 clones, about 57% occurring once; the ten biggest clones make up 1.6%.

This specimen consisted of CD4+ T cells sorted from blood, obtained at week 4, from a patient treated with tofacitinib. V gene TRBV7-2 combines with J gene TRBJ2-3; D possibly corresponds to TRBD2 (5 bases). The sequence derives from a human donor with alopecia areata. CDR3 protein: CASSPLANLGYGTQYF. CDR3 bases: TGTGCCAGCAGCCCCTTAGCGAATTTGGGCTACGGTACGCAGTATTTT.